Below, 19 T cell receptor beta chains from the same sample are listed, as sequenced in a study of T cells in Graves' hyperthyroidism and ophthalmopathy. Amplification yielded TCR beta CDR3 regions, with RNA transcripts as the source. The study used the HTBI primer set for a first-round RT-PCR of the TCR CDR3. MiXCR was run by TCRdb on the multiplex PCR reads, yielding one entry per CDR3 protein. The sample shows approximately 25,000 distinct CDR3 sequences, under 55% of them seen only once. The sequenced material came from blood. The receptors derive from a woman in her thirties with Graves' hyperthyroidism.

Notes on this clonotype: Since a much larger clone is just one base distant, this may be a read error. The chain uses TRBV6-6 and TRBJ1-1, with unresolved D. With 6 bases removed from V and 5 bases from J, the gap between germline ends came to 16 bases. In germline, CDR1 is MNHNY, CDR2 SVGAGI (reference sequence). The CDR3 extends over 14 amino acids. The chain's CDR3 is CASRDQEGETEAFF. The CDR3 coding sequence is TGTGCCAGCAGGGATCAGGAGGGAGAGACTGAAGCTTTCTTT.

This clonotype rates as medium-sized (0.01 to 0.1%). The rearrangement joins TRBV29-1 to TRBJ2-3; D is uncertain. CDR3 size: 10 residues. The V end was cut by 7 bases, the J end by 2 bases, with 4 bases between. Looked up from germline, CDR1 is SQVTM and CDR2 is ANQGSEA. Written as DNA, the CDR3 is TGCAGCGGGTCCACAGATACGCAGTATTTT. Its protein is CSGSTDTQYF.

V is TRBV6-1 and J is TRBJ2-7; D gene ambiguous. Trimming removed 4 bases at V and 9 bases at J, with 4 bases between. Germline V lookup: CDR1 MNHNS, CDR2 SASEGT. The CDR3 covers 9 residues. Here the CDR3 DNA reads TGTGCCAGCAGTGTCGGGCAGTACTTC. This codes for CASSVGQYF.

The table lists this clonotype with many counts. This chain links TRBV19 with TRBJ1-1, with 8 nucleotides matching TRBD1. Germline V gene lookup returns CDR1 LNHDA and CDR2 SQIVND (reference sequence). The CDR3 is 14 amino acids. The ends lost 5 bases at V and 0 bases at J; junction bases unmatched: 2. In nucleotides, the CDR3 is TGTGCCAGTAGTTCAGGGGGCTTGAACACTGAAGCTTTCTTT. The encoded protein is CASSSGGLNTEAFF.

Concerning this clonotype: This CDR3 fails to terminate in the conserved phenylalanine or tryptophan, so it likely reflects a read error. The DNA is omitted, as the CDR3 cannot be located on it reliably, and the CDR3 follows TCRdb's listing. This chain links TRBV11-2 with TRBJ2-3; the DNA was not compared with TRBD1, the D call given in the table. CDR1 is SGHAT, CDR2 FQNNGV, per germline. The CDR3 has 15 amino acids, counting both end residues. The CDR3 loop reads CASNIQGTVTDTQCY.

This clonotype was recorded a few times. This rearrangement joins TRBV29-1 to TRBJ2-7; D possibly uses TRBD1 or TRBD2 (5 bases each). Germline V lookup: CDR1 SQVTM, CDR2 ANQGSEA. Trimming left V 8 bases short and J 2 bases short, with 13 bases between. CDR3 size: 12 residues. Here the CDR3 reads CSYRDGTYEQYF. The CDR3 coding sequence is TGCAGCTACCGGGACGGGACCTACGAGCAGTACTTC.

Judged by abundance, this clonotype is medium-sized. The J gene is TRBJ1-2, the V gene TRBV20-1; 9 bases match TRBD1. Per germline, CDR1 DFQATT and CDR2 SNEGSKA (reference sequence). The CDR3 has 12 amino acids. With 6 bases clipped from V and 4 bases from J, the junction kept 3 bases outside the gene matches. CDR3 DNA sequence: TGCAGTGCGCCGGGACAGGGCTATGGCTACACCTTC. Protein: CSAPGQGYGYTF.

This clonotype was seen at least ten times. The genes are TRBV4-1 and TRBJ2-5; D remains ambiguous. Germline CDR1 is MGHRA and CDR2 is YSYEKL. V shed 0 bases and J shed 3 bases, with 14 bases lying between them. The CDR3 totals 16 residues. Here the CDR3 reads CASSQDPVKIKETQYF. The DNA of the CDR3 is TGCGCCAGCAGCCAAGATCCGGTAAAAATTAAAGAGACCCAGTACTTC.

The CDR3 DNA is TGTGCCACCAGCAGACAGGGGAACGAAAAACTGTTTTTT. Protein: CATSRQGNEKLFF. The chain links TRBV15 to TRBJ1-4; D perhaps matches TRBD1 (6 bases). The germline V gene has CDR1 LNHNV and CDR2 YYDKDF (reference sequence). The CDR3 totals 13 residues. V was pared by 2 bases and J by 8 bases, with 9 bases between.

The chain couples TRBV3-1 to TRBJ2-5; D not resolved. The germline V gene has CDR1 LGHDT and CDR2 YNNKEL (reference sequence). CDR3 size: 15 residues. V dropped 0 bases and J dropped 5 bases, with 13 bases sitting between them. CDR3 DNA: TGTGCCAGCAGCCAAGAATTCTTAGTAAATGAGACCCAGTACTTC. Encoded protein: CASSQEFLVNETQYF.

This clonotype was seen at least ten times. CDR3 nucleotide sequence: TGTGCCAGCAGTTACTCACTAGCGGGGTACTACGAGCAGTACTTC. Amino acid sequence: CASSYSLAGYYEQYF. The chain joins TRBV6-5 to TRBJ2-7, with 10 bases that match TRBD2. V lost 0 bases and J lost 3; bases outside the gene matches: 2. Germline values: CDR1 MNHEY, CDR2 SVGAGI. This CDR3 has 15 amino acids.

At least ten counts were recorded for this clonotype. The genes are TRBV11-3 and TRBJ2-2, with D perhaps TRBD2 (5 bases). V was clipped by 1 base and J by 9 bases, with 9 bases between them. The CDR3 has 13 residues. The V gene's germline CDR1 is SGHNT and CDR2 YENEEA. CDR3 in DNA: TGTGCCAGCAGCTTAGTAGGAGGCAGGGAGCTGTTTTTT. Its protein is CASSLVGGRELFF. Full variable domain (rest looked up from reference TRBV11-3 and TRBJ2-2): EAGVVQSPRYKIIEKKQPVAFWCNPISGHNTLYWYLQNLGQGPELLIRYENEEAVDDSQLPKDRFSAERLKGVDSTLKIQPAELGDSAVYLCASSLVGGRELFFGEGSRLTVL.

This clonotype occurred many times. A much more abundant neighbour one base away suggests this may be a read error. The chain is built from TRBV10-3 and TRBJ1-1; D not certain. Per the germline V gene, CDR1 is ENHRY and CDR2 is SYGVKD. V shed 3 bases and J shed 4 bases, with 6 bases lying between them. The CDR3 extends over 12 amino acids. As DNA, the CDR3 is TGTGCCATCAGTGAAGGCGGCACTGAAGCTTTCTTT. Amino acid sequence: CAISEGGTEAFF.

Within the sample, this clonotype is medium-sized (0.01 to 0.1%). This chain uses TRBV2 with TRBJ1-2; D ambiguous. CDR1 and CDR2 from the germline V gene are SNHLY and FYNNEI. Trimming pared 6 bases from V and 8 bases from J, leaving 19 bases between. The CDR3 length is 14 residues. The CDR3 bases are TGTGCCAGCAGCTTCTACGACACTTTGGGAGGCTACACCTTC. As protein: CASSFYDTLGGYTF.

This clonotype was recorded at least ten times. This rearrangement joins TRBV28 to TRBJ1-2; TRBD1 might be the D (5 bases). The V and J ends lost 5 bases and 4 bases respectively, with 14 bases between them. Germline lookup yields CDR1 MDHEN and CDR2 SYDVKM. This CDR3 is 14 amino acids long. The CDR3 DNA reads TGTGCCAGCAGTCTGGCAGGGAACCCCTATGGCTACACCTTC. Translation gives CASSLAGNPYGYTF.

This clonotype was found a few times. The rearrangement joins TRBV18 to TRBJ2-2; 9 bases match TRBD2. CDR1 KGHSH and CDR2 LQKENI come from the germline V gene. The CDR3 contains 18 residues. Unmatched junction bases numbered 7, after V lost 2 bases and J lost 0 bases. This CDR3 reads CASSPFTSGPSNTGELFF. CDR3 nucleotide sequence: TGTGCCAGCTCACCATTCACTAGCGGGCCATCGAACACCGGGGAGCTGTTTTTT.

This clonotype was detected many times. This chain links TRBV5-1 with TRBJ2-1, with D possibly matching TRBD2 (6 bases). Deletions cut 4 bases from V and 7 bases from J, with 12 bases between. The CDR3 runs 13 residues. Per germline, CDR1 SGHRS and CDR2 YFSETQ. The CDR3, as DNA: TGCGCCAGCAGCGGACTAATAGGTAATGAGCAGTTCTTC. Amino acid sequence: CASSGLIGNEQFF.

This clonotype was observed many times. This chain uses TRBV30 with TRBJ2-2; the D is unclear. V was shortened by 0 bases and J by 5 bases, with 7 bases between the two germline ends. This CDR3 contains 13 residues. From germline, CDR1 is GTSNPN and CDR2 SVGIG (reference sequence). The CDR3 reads CAWSVPGTGELFF. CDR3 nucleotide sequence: TGTGCCTGGAGTGTACCCGGAACCGGGGAGCTGTTTTTT.

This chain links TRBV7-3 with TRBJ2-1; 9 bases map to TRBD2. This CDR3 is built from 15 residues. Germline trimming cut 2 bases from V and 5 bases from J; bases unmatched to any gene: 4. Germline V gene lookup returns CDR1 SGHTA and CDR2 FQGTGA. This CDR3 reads CASSLASGNHNEQFF. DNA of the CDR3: TGTGCCAGCAGCTTAGCTAGCGGGAACCACAATGAGCAGTTCTTC.